One TCR beta chain is described in this entry. The sample originates from a study of blood T cell repertoires in COVID-19. Germline assignment: CDR1 MNHEY and CDR2 SVGAGI. V lost 7 bases, J lost 4 bases, and 8 bases stayed unmatched. The CDR3 runs 15 residues. The repertoire was sequenced with immunoSEQ multiplex PCR; TCRdb's copy has only in-frame clones and lacks some. The data show some 26,000 clones, about 89% seen once. The material sequenced was peripheral blood. The TCR comes from a human donor in a cohort sampled during active COVID-19. The chain uses TRBV6-5 and TRBJ2-2, with 8 bases matching TRBD1. Here the CDR3 reads CASKQGEFGTGELFF. For the CDR3, the DNA is TGTGCCAGCAAACAGGGGGAGTTTGGCACCGGGGAGCTGTTTTTT.